A single sample gave rise to the 2 T cell receptor beta chains below, sequenced in a study of cytomegalovirus exposure and HLA in healthy donors. The repertoire was sequenced with immunoSEQ multiplex PCR; TCRdb's copy has only in-frame clones and lacks some. Among some 140,000 clones listed, 85% to 90% were seen once. The sample was PBMCs. The receptor set was obtained from a man between 18 and 29 years old in good health and CMV-seronegative.

J is TRBJ2-1 and V is TRBV19, with 9 nucleotides matching TRBD1. V was pared by 6 bases and J by 2 bases, with 5 bases of the junction left unmatched. Germline V gene lookup returns CDR1 LNHDA and CDR2 SQIVND (reference sequence). The CDR3 covers 15 residues. The CDR3 sequence is CASRTGGHPYNEQFF. In DNA form, the CDR3 reads TGTGCCAGTAGGACAGGGGGGCACCCCTACAATGAGCAGTTCTTC.

V is TRBV10-3 and J is TRBJ2-1; 14 nucleotides line up with TRBD2. The CDR3 contains 18 residues. Germline loops: CDR1 ENHRY, CDR2 SYGVKD. With V trimmed by 6 bases and J by 8 bases, 15 bases remained unmatched. CDR3 protein: CAIRAGTSGSIGIDEQFF. The CDR3 coding sequence is TGTGCCATCAGAGCCGGGACTAGCGGGAGTATAGGTATAGATGAGCAGTTCTTC.